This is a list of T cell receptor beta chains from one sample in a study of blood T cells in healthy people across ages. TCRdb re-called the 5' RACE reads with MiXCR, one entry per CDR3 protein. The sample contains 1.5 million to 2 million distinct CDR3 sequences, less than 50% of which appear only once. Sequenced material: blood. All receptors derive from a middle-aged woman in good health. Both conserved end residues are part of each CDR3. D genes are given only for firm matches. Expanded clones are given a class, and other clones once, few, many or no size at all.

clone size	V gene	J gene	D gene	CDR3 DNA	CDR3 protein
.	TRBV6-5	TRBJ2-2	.	TGTGCCAGCAGTTACGGGCGGCCAAACACCGGGGAGCTGTTTTTT	CASSYGRPNTGELFF
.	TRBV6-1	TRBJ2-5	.	TGTGCCAGCAGTGCAGACCCCCGTTCCGGAGAGACCCAGTACTTC	CASSADPRSGETQYF
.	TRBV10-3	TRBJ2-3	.	TGTGCCACCAGTGAGGTTATCACAGATACGCAGTATTTT	CATSEVITDTQYF
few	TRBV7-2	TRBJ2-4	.	TGTGCCAGCAGCTTAGAGGCGGGATGGGGGAACATTCAGTACTTC	CASSLEAGWGNIQYF
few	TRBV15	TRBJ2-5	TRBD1	TGTGCCACCAGCAGAGGGGGGACAGGGGTCAAAGAGACCCAGTACTTC	CATSRGGTGVKETQYF
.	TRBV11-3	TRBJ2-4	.	TGTGCCAGCAGCTTAGGGGTCGAGGACCGCAAAAACATTCAGTACTTC	CASSLGVEDRKNIQYF
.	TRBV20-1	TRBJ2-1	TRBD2	TGCAGTGCTCCACTAGCGGGGGGCGCAAATGAGCAGTTCTTC	CSAPLAGGANEQFF
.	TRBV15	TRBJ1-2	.	TGTGCCACCAGCGGAGATGGTCAGGGATGGGGCTACACCTTC	CATSGDGQGWGYTF
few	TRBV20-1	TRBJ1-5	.	TGCAGTGCTAGACCAGGGAGTAGCAATCAGCCCCAGCATTTT	CSARPGSSNQPQHF
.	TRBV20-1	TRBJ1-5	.	TGCAGTGCCTATAAGACAGGTAGCAATCAGCCCCAGCATTTT	CSAYKTGSNQPQHF
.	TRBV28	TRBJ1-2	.	TGTGCCAGCACCTACAAGGGGCTTGGCTACACCTTC	CASTYKGLGYTF
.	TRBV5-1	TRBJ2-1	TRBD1	TGCGCCAGCAGCTTGGGGACAGGGGAAAGTGAGCAGTTCTTC	CASSLGTGESEQFF
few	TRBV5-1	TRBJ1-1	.	TGCGCCAGCAGCTTGAAAAGGAGGGTTGGAGCTTTCTTT	CASSLKRRVGAFF
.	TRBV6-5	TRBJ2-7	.	TGTGCCAGCGGTAAATCCAGGGCCAGGGGTCCCTACGAGCAGTACTTC	CASGKSRARGPYEQYF
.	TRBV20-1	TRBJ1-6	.	TGCAGTGCTAGAGTGTCAGGGACCTATAATTCACCCCTCCACTTT	CSARVSGTYNSPLHF
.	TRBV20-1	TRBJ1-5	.	TGCAGTGCTAGTCCCCAGGCGATTGATCAGCCCCAGCATTTT	CSASPQAIDQPQHF
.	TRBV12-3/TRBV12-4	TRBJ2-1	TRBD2	TGTGCCAGCAGCTTGGGGGGGGTTCACAATGAGCAGTTCTTC	CASSLGGVHNEQFF
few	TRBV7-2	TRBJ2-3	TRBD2	TGTGCCAGCAGCTTATTTTGGACTAGCGGAACCACAGATACGCAGTATTTT	CASSLFWTSGTTDTQYF
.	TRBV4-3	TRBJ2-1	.	TGCGCCAGCAGTAGGCAGGGGTTTTACAGTGAGCAGTTCTTC	CASSRQGFYSEQFF
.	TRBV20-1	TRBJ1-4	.	TGCAGTGCTAGTGGGGACGGGGGGGTTGAAAAACTGTTTTTT	CSASGDGGVEKLFF
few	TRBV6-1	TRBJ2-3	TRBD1	TGTGCCAGCAGTGAAGCCGGACAGGGAGTAACAGATACGCAGTATTTT	CASSEAGQGVTDTQYF
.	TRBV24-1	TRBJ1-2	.	TGTGCCACCAGTGATCGATCGACAGGCTATGGCTACACCTTC	CATSDRSTGYGYTF
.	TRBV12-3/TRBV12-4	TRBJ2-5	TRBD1	TGTGCCAGCAGTTGGACAGGGTCCGAGGAGACCCAGTACTTC	CASSWTGSEETQYF
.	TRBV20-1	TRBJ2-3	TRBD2	TGCAGTGCTACGGGGATGGCTAGCGGGGCAGATACGCAGTATTTT	CSATGMASGADTQYF